The 12 T cell receptor beta chains in this list originate from one sample, sequenced in a study of blood T cell repertoires in COVID-19. Sequencing was performed with immunoSEQ multiplex PCR; in TCRdb, only in-frame clones are kept and a portion is missing. The sample has approximately 100,000 clones, over 75% seen once. Sample: peripheral blood. The receptors stem from a man between 70 and 80 years old with active or convalescent COVID-19.

The chain links TRBV2 to TRBJ2-7; perhaps TRBD2 as D (6 bases). This CDR3 region has 13 residues. Germline CDR1 and CDR2: SNHLY and FYNNEI. The V end lost 5 bases, the J end lost 1 base, and 9 bases lay between the germline ends. CDR3 loop: CASSRDSSYEQYF. The CDR3, as DNA: TGTGCCAGCAGTCGGGACTCTTCCTACGAGCAGTACTTC.

The V and J genes are TRBV4-2 and TRBJ1-2, with a weak D call TRBD1 (5 bases). The ends were cut back, 3 bases at V and 8 bases at J, with 19 bases in the middle. This CDR3 contains 15 residues. The germline CDR1 and CDR2 sequences are LGHNA and YNFKEQ. CDR3: CASSHPGGIEKGYTF. Written as DNA, the CDR3 is TGTGCCAGCAGCCACCCCGGGGGGATTGAGAAAGGCTACACCTTC.

This rearrangement joins TRBV7-2 to TRBJ2-7; 11 bases agree with TRBD2. This CDR3 region has 15 residues. Trimming cost V 1 base and J 4 bases; bases outside gene matches: 3. CDR1 SGHTA and CDR2 FQGNSA come from the germline V gene. In DNA form, the CDR3 reads TGTGCCAGCAGCTTAGGACTAGCGGGGTTATACGAGCAGTACTTC. It encodes CASSLGLAGLYEQYF. Drawing the rest from reference TRBV7-2 and TRBJ2-7, the complete variable domain is GAGVSQSPSNKVTEKGKDVELRCDPISGHTALYWYRQSLGQGLEFLIYFQGNSAPDKSGLPSDRFSAERTGGSVSTLTIQRTQQEDSAVYLCASSLGLAGLYEQYFGPGTRLTVT.

The chain links TRBV19 to TRBJ1-2; 10 positions agree with TRBD1. Germline CDR1 is LNHDA and CDR2 is SQIVND (reference sequence). The CDR3 loop spans 14 amino acids. After removal of 7 bases from V and 7 bases from J, the junction contained 9 bases not matched to a gene. CDR3 region: CASTLGTGAGGYTF. In DNA, the CDR3 is TGTGCCAGTACCTTGGGGACAGGGGCTGGTGGCTACACCTTC.

J is TRBJ1-2 and V is TRBV28; a possible D gene is TRBD1 (5 bases). V was pared by 4 bases and J by 7 bases, with 13 bases between. The CDR3 extends over 13 amino acids. CDR1 and CDR2 (germline): MDHEN, SYDVKM. The CDR3 is CASSSVGAGGYTF. The CDR3 nucleotides are TGTGCCAGCAGTTCTGTAGGGGCTGGTGGCTACACCTTC.

The chain combines TRBV30 with TRBJ1-5; weak D call: TRBD1 (5 bases). The CDR3 is 14 amino acids. The ends were cut back, 1 base at V and 4 bases at J, with 11 bases in the middle. The germline V gene has CDR1 GTSNPN and CDR2 SVGIG (reference sequence). The CDR3 nucleotides read TGTGCCTGGAGTGAGGGCCGGGGGAATCAGCCCCAGCATTTT. The encoded protein is CAWSEGRGNQPQHF.

This clone was counted once. The chain is built from TRBV19 and TRBJ1-2, with TRBD1 identical over 8 bases. The V and J ends lost 6 bases and 4 bases, in that order; junction bases with no gene match: 10. CDR3 length: 15 amino acids. Germline V gene data show CDR1 as LNHDA and CDR2 as SQIVND (reference sequence). CDR3 region: CASSVSGQGVYGYTF. CDR3 sequence (DNA): TGTGCCAGTAGCGTTTCCGGACAGGGAGTCTATGGCTACACCTTC.

The chain couples TRBV29-1 to TRBJ2-3; 9 bases match TRBD2. The V and J ends lost 1 base and 2 bases, in that order; junction bases with no gene match: 4. Germline V CDR1 and CDR2: SQVTM, ANQGSEA. The CDR3 covers 15 residues. The CDR3 sequence: CSVEGLAGTTDTQYF. The CDR3, as DNA: TGCAGCGTTGAAGGGCTAGCGGGAACCACAGATACGCAGTATTTT.

The chain is built from TRBV19 and TRBJ1-1; D may be TRBD1 (6 bases). V lost 0 bases, J lost 5 bases, and 10 bases lay in between. The CDR3 is 14 residues long. Germline V CDR1 and CDR2: LNHDA, SQIVND (reference sequence). The CDR3 DNA follows: TGTGCCAGTAGTATAGAGCCAGGGGTGACTGAAGCTTTCTTT. It encodes CASSIEPGVTEAFF.

The chain has TRBV5-1 and TRBJ1-2, with D tentatively TRBD1 (6 bases). In germline, CDR1 is SGHRS, CDR2 YFSETQ. The CDR3 loop spans 15 amino acids. With 2 bases removed from V and 2 bases from J, the gap between germline ends came to 13 bases. This chain's CDR3 is CASSLIQGSNYGYTF. CDR3 coding DNA: TGCGCCAGCAGCTTAATACAGGGCTCAAACTATGGCTACACCTTC. Complete variable domain (other parts from reference TRBV5-1 and TRBJ1-2): KAGVTQTPRYLIKTRGQQVTLSCSPISGHRSVSWYQQTPGQGLQFLFEYFSETQRNKGNFPGRFSGRQFSNSRSEMNVSTLELGDSALYLCASSLIQGSNYGYTFGSGTRLTVV.

This clone was observed a few times. The gene calls are TRBV30 and TRBJ1-1, with D possibly being TRBD1 (6 bases). The germline V gene encodes CDR1 GTSNPN and CDR2 SVGIG (reference sequence). The CDR3 spans 14 residues. The V gene lost 0 bases and the J gene lost 5 bases, with 13 bases spanning the gap. The CDR3 region is CAWSVKGGWTEAFF. The CDR3 DNA reads as TGTGCCTGGAGTGTTAAAGGGGGATGGACTGAAGCTTTCTTT. The full variable domain, its missing parts supplied by reference TRBV30 and TRBJ1-1, is SQTIHQWPATLVQPVGSPLSLECTVEGTSNPNLYWYRQAAGRGLQLLFYSVGIGQISSEVPQNLSASRPQDRQFILSSKKLLLSDSGFYLCAWSVKGGWTEAFFGQGTRLTVV.

This sequence joins TRBV27 and TRBJ1-3, with 7 bases matching TRBD1. This CDR3 is 14 amino acids long. Germline lookup yields CDR1 MNHEY and CDR2 SMNVEV (reference sequence). With 6 bases clipped from V and 2 bases from J, the junction kept 4 bases outside the gene matches. The CDR3 DNA is TGTGCCAGCAGACGACAGGGAGCTGGAAACACCATATATTTT. Residues: CASRRQGAGNTIYF.